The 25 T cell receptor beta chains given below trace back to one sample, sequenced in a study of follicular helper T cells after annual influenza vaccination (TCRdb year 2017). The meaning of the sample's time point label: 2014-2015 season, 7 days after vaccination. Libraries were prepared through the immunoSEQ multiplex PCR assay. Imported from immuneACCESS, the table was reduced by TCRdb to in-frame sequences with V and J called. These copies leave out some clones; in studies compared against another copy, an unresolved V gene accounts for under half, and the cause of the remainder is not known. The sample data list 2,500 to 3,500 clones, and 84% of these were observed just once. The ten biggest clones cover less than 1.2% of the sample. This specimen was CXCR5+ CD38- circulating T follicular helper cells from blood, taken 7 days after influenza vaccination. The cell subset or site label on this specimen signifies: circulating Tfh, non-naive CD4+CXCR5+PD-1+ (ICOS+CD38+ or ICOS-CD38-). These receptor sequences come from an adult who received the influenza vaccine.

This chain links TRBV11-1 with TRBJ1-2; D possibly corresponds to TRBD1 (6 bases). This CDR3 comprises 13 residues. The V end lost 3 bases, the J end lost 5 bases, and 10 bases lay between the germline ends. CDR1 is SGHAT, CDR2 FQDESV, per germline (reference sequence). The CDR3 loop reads CASSLQGMYGYTF. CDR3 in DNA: TGTGCCAGCAGCTTGCAGGGGATGTATGGCTACACCTTC.

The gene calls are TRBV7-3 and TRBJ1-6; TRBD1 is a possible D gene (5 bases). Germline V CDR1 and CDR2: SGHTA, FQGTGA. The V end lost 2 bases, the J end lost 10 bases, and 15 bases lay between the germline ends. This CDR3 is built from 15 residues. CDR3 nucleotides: TGTGCCAGCAGCTTAGGGGGGGATTACCGCTCACCCCTCCACTTT. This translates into CASSLGGDYRSPLHF. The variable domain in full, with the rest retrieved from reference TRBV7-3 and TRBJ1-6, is GAGVSQTPSNKVTEKGKYVELRCDPISGHTALYWYRQSLGQGPEFLIYFQGTGAADDSGLPNDRFFAVRPEGSVSTLKIQRTERGDSAVYLCASSLGGDYRSPLHFGNGTRLTVT.

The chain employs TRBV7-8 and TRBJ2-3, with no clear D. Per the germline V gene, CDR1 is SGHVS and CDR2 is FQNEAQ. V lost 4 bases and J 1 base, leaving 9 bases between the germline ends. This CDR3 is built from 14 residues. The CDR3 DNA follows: TGTGCCAGCAGCTCCTTCTTGCGCACAGATACGCAGTATTTT. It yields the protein CASSSFLRTDTQYF.

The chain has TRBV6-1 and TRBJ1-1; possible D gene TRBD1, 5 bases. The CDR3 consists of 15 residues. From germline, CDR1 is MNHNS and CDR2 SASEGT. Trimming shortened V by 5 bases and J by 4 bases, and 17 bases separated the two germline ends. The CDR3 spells CASSFRVGGSTEAFF. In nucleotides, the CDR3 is TGTGCCAGCAGTTTCCGAGTCGGGGGTAGCACTGAAGCTTTCTTT.

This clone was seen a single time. The CDR3 spells CASSLVAGSETEAFF. CDR3 coding DNA: TGCGCCAGCAGCTTGGTGGCGGGCAGTGAGACTGAAGCTTTCTTT. The chain employs TRBV5-1 and TRBJ1-1; D remains ambiguous. Trimming took off 0 bases at V and 5 bases at J, with 14 bases between the two ends. Looked up from germline, CDR1 is SGHRS and CDR2 is YFSETQ. The length of the CDR3 is 15 residues.

This CDR3 reads CASTRRGQDYGYTF. CDR3 in DNA: TGTGCCAGCACCCGGAGGGGGCAAGACTATGGCTACACCTTC. V gene TRBV7-2 combines with J gene TRBJ1-2; 7 positions match TRBD1. Unmatched junction bases numbered 8, after V lost 7 bases and J lost 3 bases. Per germline, CDR1 SGHTA and CDR2 FQGNSA. CDR3 length: 14 residues.

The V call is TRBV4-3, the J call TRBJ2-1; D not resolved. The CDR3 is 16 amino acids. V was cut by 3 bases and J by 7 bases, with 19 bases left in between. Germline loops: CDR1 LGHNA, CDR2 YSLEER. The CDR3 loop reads CASSHKMGDVGNEQFF. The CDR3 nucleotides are TGCGCCAGCAGCCATAAGATGGGCGATGTGGGTAATGAGCAGTTCTTC.

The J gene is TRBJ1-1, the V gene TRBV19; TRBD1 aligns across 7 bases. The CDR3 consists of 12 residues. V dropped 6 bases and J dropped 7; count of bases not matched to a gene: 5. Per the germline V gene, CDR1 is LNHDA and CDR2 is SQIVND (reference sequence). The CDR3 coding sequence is TGTGCCAGTAGAGAGGACAGGAGTGAAGCTTTCTTT. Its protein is CASREDRSEAFF.

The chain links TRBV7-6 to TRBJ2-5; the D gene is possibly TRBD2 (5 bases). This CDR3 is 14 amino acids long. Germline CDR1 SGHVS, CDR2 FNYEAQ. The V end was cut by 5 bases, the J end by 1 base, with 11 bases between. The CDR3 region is CASSPEGLQETQYF. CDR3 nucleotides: TGTGCCAGCAGCCCTGAGGGTCTCCAAGAGACCCAGTACTTC.

CDR3 region: CASSILQAAEQFF. The CDR3 DNA reads as TGTGCCAGCAGCATCTTACAAGCGGCTGAGCAGTTCTTC. The gene calls are TRBV7-2 and TRBJ2-1; a weak D match, TRBD2 (5 bases). Trimming pared 5 bases from V and 9 bases from J, leaving 14 bases between. Germline V gene sequence: CDR1 SGHTA, CDR2 FQGNSA. The length of the CDR3 is 13 residues.

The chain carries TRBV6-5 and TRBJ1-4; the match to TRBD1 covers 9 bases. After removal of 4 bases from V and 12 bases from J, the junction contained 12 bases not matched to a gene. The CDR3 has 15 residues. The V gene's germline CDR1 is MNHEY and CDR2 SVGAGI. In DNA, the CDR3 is TGTGCCAGCAGTTCGAAGGGACAGGGAAGCGGCGAACTGTTTTTT. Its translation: CASSSKGQGSGELFF.

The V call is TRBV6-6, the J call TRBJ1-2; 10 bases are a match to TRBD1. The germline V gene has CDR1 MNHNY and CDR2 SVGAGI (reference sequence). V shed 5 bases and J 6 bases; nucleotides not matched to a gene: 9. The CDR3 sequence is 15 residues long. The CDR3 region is CASSNRDRGRDGYTF. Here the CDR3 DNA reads TGTGCCAGCAGTAACCGGGACAGGGGTCGGGATGGCTACACCTTC.

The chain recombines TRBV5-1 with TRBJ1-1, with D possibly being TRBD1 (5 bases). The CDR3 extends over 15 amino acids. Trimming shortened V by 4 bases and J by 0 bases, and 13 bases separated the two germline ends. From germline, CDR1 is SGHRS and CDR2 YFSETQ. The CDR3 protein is CASSGGEEVNTEAFF. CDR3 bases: TGCGCCAGCAGCGGGGGGGAGGAAGTGAACACTGAAGCTTTCTTT.

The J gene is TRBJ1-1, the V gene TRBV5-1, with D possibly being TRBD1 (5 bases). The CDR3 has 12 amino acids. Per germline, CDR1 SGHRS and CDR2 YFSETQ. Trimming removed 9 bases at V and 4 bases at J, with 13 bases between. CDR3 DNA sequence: TGCGCCAACGGACAACCTCCCACTGAAGCTTTCTTT. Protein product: CANGQPPTEAFF.

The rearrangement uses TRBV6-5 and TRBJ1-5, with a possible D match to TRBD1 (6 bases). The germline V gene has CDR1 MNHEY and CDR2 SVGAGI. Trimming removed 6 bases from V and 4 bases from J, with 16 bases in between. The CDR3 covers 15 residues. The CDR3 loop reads CASSREGGSNQPQHF. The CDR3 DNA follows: TGTGCCAGCAGCCGAGAAGGGGGGTCGAATCAGCCCCAGCATTTT.

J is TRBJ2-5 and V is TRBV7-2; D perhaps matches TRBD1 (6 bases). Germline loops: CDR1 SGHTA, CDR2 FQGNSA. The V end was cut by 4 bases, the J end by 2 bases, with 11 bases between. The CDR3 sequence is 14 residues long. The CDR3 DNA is TGTGCCAGCAGCTCGAACAGGGATCAAGAGACCCAGTACTTC. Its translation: CASSSNRDQETQYF.

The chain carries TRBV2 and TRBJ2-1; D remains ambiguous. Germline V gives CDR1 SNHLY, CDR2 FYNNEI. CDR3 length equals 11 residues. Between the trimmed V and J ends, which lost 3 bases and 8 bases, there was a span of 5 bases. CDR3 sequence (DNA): TGTGCCAGCAGTGAGGCCGATGAGCAGTTCTTC. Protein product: CASSEADEQFF.

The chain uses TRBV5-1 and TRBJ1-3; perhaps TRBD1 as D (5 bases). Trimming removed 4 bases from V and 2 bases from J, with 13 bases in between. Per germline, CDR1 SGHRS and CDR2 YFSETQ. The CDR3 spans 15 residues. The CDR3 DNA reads TGCGCCAGCAGCCGGGACTTTAATGCTGGAAACACCATATATTTT. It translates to CASSRDFNAGNTIYF.

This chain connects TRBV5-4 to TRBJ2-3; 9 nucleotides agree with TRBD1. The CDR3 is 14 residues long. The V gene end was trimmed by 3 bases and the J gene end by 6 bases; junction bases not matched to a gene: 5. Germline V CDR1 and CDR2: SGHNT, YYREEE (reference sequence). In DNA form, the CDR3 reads TGTGCCAGCAGCTCACAGGGGGCCGCGGATACGCAGTATTTT. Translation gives CASSSQGAADTQYF. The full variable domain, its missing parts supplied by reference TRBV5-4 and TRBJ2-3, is ETGVTQSPTHLIKTRGQQVTLRCSSQSGHNTVSWYQQALGQGPQFIFQYYREEENGRGNFPPRFSGLQFPNYSSELNVNALELDDSALYLCASSSQGAADTQYFGPGTRLTVL.

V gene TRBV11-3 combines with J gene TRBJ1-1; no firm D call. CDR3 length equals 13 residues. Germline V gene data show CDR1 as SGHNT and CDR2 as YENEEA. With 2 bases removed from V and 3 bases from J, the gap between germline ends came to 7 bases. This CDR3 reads CASSLSRDTEAFF. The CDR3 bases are TGTGCCAGCAGCTTAAGTAGGGACACTGAAGCTTTCTTT.

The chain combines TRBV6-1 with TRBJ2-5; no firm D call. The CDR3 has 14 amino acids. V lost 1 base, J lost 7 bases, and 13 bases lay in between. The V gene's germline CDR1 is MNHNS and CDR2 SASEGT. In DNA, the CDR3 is TGTGCCAGCAGTGAAGACTATTGGTTGGTGACCCAGTACTTC. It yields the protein CASSEDYWLVTQYF.

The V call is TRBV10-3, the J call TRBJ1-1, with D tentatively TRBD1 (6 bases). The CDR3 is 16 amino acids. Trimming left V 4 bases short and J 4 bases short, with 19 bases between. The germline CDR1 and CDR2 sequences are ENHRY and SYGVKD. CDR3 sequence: CAISGGLVQGGTEAFF. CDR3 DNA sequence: TGTGCCATCAGTGGGGGTTTAGTACAGGGCGGCACTGAAGCTTTCTTT.

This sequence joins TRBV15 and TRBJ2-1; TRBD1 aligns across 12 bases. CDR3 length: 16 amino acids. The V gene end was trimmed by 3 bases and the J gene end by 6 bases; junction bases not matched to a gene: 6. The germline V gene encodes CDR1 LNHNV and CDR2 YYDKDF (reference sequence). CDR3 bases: TGTGCCACCAGCAGGGGGGGACAGGGGGCCCTCAATGAGCAGTTCTTC. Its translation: CATSRGGQGALNEQFF.

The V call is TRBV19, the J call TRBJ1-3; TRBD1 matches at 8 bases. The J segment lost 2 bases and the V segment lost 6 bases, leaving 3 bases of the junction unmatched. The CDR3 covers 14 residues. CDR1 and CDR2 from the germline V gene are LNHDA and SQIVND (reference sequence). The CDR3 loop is CASRRQGPGNTIYF. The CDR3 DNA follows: TGTGCCAGTAGACGACAGGGGCCTGGAAACACCATATATTTT.

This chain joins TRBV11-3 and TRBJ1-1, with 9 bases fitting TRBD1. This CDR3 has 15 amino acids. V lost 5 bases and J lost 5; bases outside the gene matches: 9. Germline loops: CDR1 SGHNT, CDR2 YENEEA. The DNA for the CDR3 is TGTGCCAGCAGCCCTATGGGACAGGGTCGGACTGAAGCTTTCTTT. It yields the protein CASSPMGQGRTEAFF.